This TCR beta chain was profiled in a study of regulatory T cells in long-lasting Graves disease. This clonotype occurred many times. Combining iRepertoire HTBI primers with Arm-PCR of CDR3 regions, the authors built TCR beta libraries. MiXCR was run by TCRdb on the multiplex PCR reads, yielding one entry per CDR3 protein. The sample lists roughly 320,000 distinct CDR3 sequences; about a sixth were seen once. The CDR3 contains 13 residues. Germline V gene sequence: CDR1 SGHTA, CDR2 FQGNSA. The V end was cut by 6 bases, the J end by 8 bases, with 14 bases between. This sample's time point: newly diagnosed GD, antithyroid drugs for less than 3 months. The authors made the TCR library using RNA they extracted from PBMCs. The same sample was also used in a study of T cells in Graves' hyperthyroidism and ophthalmopathy.

The source is a man aged 35 to 55 with Graves disease. The specimen comprised peripheral blood mononuclear cells (PBMCs), sampled at new diagnosis, from a patient treated with antithyroid drugs. The chain combines TRBV7-2 with TRBJ2-1; D possibly corresponds to TRBD2 (6 bases). The CDR3 loop reads CASSSVRRDEQFF. CDR3 DNA sequence: TGTGCCAGCAGTTCCGTCCGGAGGGATGAGCAGTTCTTC.